This section outlines one TCR beta chain sequence together with its context. The same CDR3 also results from other DNA sequences found in this sample. Only in-frame clones appear in the TCRdb table, and some are missing; sequencing was by immunoSEQ multiplex PCR. The data contain a few million clones, around nine tenths of them singletons. The sample belongs to a study of shared clonotypes between healthy human individuals. Participating donors were healthy, HIV-negative adults free of recent acute infections or vaccinations. Deletions cut 3 bases from V and 5 bases from J, with 10 bases between. The CDR3 spans 13 residues. Germline V gene lookup returns CDR1 KGHSH and CDR2 LQKENI.

The TCR sequence derives from a man in his late teens or twenties in good health. The V and J genes are TRBV18 and TRBJ2-5; weak D call: TRBD2 (5 bases). Sequenced material: naive CD4+ T cells sorted from blood. Noted subset: CD45RA+ positively selected. The CDR3 sequence is CASSPSGSETQYF. CDR3 bases: TGTGCCAGCTCACCCTCGGGGTCTGAGACCCAGTACTTC.